This TCR beta chain comes out of a study of beta chain features in type 1 diabetes. Study-wide background: Sorted cells from all samples, numbering approximately 110,000,000, were examined.

Investigators reverse transcribed all isolated RNA, so they sequenced expressed TCRB transcripts. Sequenced by immunoSEQ multiplex PCR; TCRdb stores in-frame clones only, minus some. The sample shows 300,000 to 400,000 clones, roughly 12% of them seen only once. Central memory, naive, regulatory and stem cell-like memory CD4+ cells were sorted by CD45RO/CCR7/CD25/CD127/CD95/CD27. The sample comprised naive CD4+ T cells from blood. The receptor's source is a young man in good health.

CDR3 in DNA: TGTGCCAGCAGCCAAGTAGACGGGAGGGCGTCCACCGGGGAGCTGTTTTTT. Its protein is CASSQVDGRASTGELFF. The chain combines TRBV4-2 with TRBJ2-2; TRBD2 aligns across 8 bases. The CDR3 spans 17 residues. The germline V gene encodes CDR1 LGHNA and CDR2 YNFKEQ. The J segment lost 4 bases and the V segment lost 1 base, leaving 8 bases of the junction unmatched.